This entry is about one TCR beta chain. Its specificity is unknown. The sample belongs to a study of shared clonotypes between healthy human individuals. Regarding the study as a whole: A handful of donors showed sharing of approximately 5% of naive CD4 clonotypes. The four-donor shared clonotypes exceeded non-shared clonotypes in generation probability, with non-shared ones scoring lower.

Sequencing used immunoSEQ multiplex PCR; TCRdb keeps in-frame clones, though not all of them. Among 2,500,000 or so clones, 92% were seen once, and the ten largest hold 0.3% to 0.45%. CDR1 is SGHKS, CDR2 YYEKEE, per germline (reference sequence). This CDR3 is 13 amino acids long. V was cut by 0 bases and J by 7 bases, with 7 bases left in between. The TCR was taken from a man in his late teens or twenties in good health. Some clones in this sample may be carry-over from other donors' samples. Sequencing was performed on naive CD4+ T cells from PBMCs. Subset defined: CD45RA+ positively selected. The chain recombines TRBV5-5 with TRBJ1-4; D gene unclear. In DNA form, the CDR3 reads TGTGCCAGCAGCTTGGCAGGAACTGAAAAACTGTTTTTT. This sequence encodes CASSLAGTEKLFF.